Listed below are T cell receptor beta chains from one sample, sequenced in a study of blood T cell repertoires in COVID-19. Profiling relied on immunoSEQ multiplex PCR, and the TCRdb table lists in-frame clones only, not all of them. The table shows around 70,000 clones, with 91% occurring only once. What was sequenced was peripheral blood. All receptors come from a man in his forties or fifties with COVID-19, enrolled during active disease. Both conserved end residues are part of each CDR3. Fields, in order: CDR3 DNA, CDR3 protein, J gene, D gene, clone size, V gene. D genes are given only for firm matches. Rows give clone size only sometimes, using once, few, many, or a class for an expanded clone.

CDR3 DNA: TGTGCCAGTAGTCCGTGGACAGGGCTCTCCTACAATGAGCAGTTCTTC
CDR3 protein: CASSPWTGLSYNEQFF
J gene: TRBJ2-1
D gene: TRBD1
clone size: .
V gene: TRBV19

CDR3 DNA: TGTGCCAGCAGCCGCAGACAGGGGTCCTATAATTCACCCCTCCACTTT
CDR3 protein: CASSRRQGSYNSPLHF
J gene: TRBJ1-6
D gene: TRBD1
clone size: once
V gene: TRBV14

CDR3 DNA: TGTGCCAGCAGCGTAGGTGAGGGTCTTCGGCCCCAGCATTTT
CDR3 protein: CASSVGEGLRPQHF
J gene: TRBJ1-5
D gene: .
clone size: .
V gene: TRBV9

CDR3 DNA: TGTGCCTGGAACTCAGGACAGGGGATGGGCCCCTACGAGCAGTACTTC
CDR3 protein: CAWNSGQGMGPYEQYF
J gene: TRBJ2-7
D gene: TRBD1
clone size: few
V gene: TRBV30

CDR3 DNA: TGTGCCAGTAGTATAAAACCCGGACAGGGGGGCACTGAAGCTTTCTTT
CDR3 protein: CASSIKPGQGGTEAFF
J gene: TRBJ1-1
D gene: TRBD1
clone size: .
V gene: TRBV19

CDR3 DNA: TGTGCCAGCAGCCAACAGGACATTGGCTACACCTTC
CDR3 protein: CASSQQDIGYTF
J gene: TRBJ1-2
D gene: .
clone size: .
V gene: TRBV3-1/TRBV3-2

CDR3 DNA: TGTGCCAGTAGTGGAATACAGGGGACAGGAGAGACCCAGTACTTC
CDR3 protein: CASSGIQGTGETQYF
J gene: TRBJ2-5
D gene: TRBD1
clone size: .
V gene: TRBV19

CDR3 DNA: TGTGCCAGCAGTCCGTCCCGGGACAGGGGCGAGCAGTACTTC
CDR3 protein: CASSPSRDRGEQYF
J gene: TRBJ2-7
D gene: TRBD1
clone size: .
V gene: TRBV28

CDR3 DNA: TGTGCCAGCAGCTTAAACGGCTATGGCTACACCTTC
CDR3 protein: CASSLNGYGYTF
J gene: TRBJ1-2
D gene: .
clone size: .
V gene: TRBV7-9

CDR3 DNA: TGTGCCATCAGTGCCACAGGGAATCGGGGACCCACAGATACGCAGTATTTT
CDR3 protein: CAISATGNRGPTDTQYF
J gene: TRBJ2-3
D gene: .
clone size: .
V gene: TRBV10-3

CDR3 DNA: TGTGCCAGCAGCTCCACTACTAGCGGGATCGGGTATTTT
CDR3 protein: CASSSTTSGIGYF
J gene: TRBJ2-3
D gene: TRBD2
clone size: .
V gene: TRBV7-2

CDR3 DNA: TGTGCCAGCAGTTACCGGGGACAGGGGATGAACGAGCAGTACTTC
CDR3 protein: CASSYRGQGMNEQYF
J gene: TRBJ2-7
D gene: TRBD1
clone size: .
V gene: TRBV6-2/TRBV6-3

CDR3 DNA: TGTGCCAGCAGCAGAAGTGGGACTAGCGCCTACGAGCAGTACTTC
CDR3 protein: CASSRSGTSAYEQYF
J gene: TRBJ2-7
D gene: TRBD2
clone size: .
V gene: TRBV9

CDR3 DNA: TGTGCCAGCTCGCGCCAAGAGACCCAGTACTTC
CDR3 protein: CASSRQETQYF
J gene: TRBJ2-5
D gene: .
clone size: .
V gene: TRBV18

CDR3 DNA: TGTGCCAGCAGACCGATCTACAGGGCCCAATCACCCCTCCACTTT
CDR3 protein: CASRPIYRAQSPLHF
J gene: TRBJ1-6
D gene: .
clone size: .
V gene: TRBV6-5

CDR3 DNA: TGTGCCAGCAGCCAAGGCGGTGAGGGAGGTTCCTTTGGAAACACCATATATTTT
CDR3 protein: CASSQGGEGGSFGNTIYF
J gene: TRBJ1-3
D gene: .
clone size: .
V gene: TRBV3-1/TRBV3-2

CDR3 DNA: TGTGCCTGGAGACACCAGGGGAGCACTGAAGCTTTCTTT
CDR3 protein: CAWRHQGSTEAFF
J gene: TRBJ1-1
D gene: .
clone size: .
V gene: TRBV30

CDR3 DNA: TGTGCCAGTAGTACAAGCCGACAGGGATCGGAAAAACTGTTTTTT
CDR3 protein: CASSTSRQGSEKLFF
J gene: TRBJ1-4
D gene: TRBD1
clone size: .
V gene: TRBV19

CDR3 DNA: TGTGCCAGCAGTGAACAGGGTCTGAACACTGAAGCTTTCTTT
CDR3 protein: CASSEQGLNTEAFF
J gene: TRBJ1-1
D gene: .
clone size: .
V gene: TRBV14

CDR3 DNA: TGCAGCGTTGGAGGGGGGGCCCCCTACGAGCAGTACTTC
CDR3 protein: CSVGGGAPYEQYF
J gene: TRBJ2-7
D gene: .
clone size: .
V gene: TRBV29-1

CDR3 DNA: TGTGCCAGCAGTTTTGGACAGGGGGCTTTCTTT
CDR3 protein: CASSFGQGAFF
J gene: TRBJ1-1
D gene: TRBD1
clone size: .
V gene: TRBV28

CDR3 DNA: TGTGCCAGCAGTTACCTGCGGGACAGGGGGCGAGTTGAGCAGTACTTC
CDR3 protein: CASSYLRDRGRVEQYF
J gene: TRBJ2-7
D gene: TRBD1
clone size: .
V gene: TRBV6-6

CDR3 DNA: TGTGCCATCAGATCCTCTAGCGGGAGGGAGAATGAGCAGTTCTTC
CDR3 protein: CAIRSSSGRENEQFF
J gene: TRBJ2-1
D gene: TRBD2
clone size: .
V gene: TRBV10-3

CDR3 DNA: TGTGCCAGCAGCTGGCCACCGGGACTAGCGGGACGTGATACGCAGTATTTT
CDR3 protein: CASSWPPGLAGRDTQYF
J gene: TRBJ2-3
D gene: TRBD2
clone size: .
V gene: TRBV5-6

CDR3 DNA: TGTGCCAGCAGCGCGGTGAGTACGAACACTGAAGCTTTCTTT
CDR3 protein: CASSAVSTNTEAFF
J gene: TRBJ1-1
D gene: .
clone size: .
V gene: TRBV9

CDR3 DNA: TGTGCCAGCAGTAGAGGGGGCAGCCAAGAGACCCAGTACTTC
CDR3 protein: CASSRGGSQETQYF
J gene: TRBJ2-5
D gene: TRBD1
clone size: .
V gene: TRBV6-2/TRBV6-3

CDR3 DNA: TGTGCCAGCAGTGCGGACAGGGCAAATCAGCCCCAGCATTTT
CDR3 protein: CASSADRANQPQHF
J gene: TRBJ1-5
D gene: TRBD1
clone size: .
V gene: TRBV2

CDR3 DNA: TGTGCCAGCAGCTTAGAGCCAGGGTCTTCCTACGAGCAGTACTTC
CDR3 protein: CASSLEPGSSYEQYF
J gene: TRBJ2-7
D gene: .
clone size: .
V gene: TRBV7-6

CDR3 DNA: TGCAGTGCTAGCCTAGTAGGAGAGCAGTTCTTC
CDR3 protein: CSASLVGEQFF
J gene: TRBJ2-1
D gene: .
clone size: .
V gene: TRBV20-1

CDR3 DNA: TGCGCCAGCAGCCTTAGCGGGAGTGGCACAGATACGCAGTATTTT
CDR3 protein: CASSLSGSGTDTQYF
J gene: TRBJ2-3
D gene: TRBD2
clone size: .
V gene: TRBV5-1

CDR3 DNA: TGTGCCACCAGCAGAGATCTCGGGGTTGCCGGGGAGCTGTTTTTT
CDR3 protein: CATSRDLGVAGELFF
J gene: TRBJ2-2
D gene: .
clone size: .
V gene: TRBV15

CDR3 DNA: TGCAGCGTTGAAGCTGCAACTAATGAAAAACTGTTTTTT
CDR3 protein: CSVEAATNEKLFF
J gene: TRBJ1-4
D gene: .
clone size: .
V gene: TRBV29-1

CDR3 DNA: TGTGCCAGCCAGACAGGGGCCGCGGAGAACACTGAAGCTTTCTTT
CDR3 protein: CASQTGAAENTEAFF
J gene: TRBJ1-1
D gene: TRBD1
clone size: .
V gene: TRBV6-5

CDR3 DNA: TGCGCCAGCAGCCCGGGGGGTAGCGGGATAGTGCAGTTCTTC
CDR3 protein: CASSPGGSGIVQFF
J gene: TRBJ2-1
D gene: TRBD2
clone size: .
V gene: TRBV5-1

CDR3 DNA: TGTGCCAGCAGACCAGGGTCCGTTAGATCCTACGAGCAGTACTTC
CDR3 protein: CASRPGSVRSYEQYF
J gene: TRBJ2-7
D gene: .
clone size: .
V gene: TRBV6-6